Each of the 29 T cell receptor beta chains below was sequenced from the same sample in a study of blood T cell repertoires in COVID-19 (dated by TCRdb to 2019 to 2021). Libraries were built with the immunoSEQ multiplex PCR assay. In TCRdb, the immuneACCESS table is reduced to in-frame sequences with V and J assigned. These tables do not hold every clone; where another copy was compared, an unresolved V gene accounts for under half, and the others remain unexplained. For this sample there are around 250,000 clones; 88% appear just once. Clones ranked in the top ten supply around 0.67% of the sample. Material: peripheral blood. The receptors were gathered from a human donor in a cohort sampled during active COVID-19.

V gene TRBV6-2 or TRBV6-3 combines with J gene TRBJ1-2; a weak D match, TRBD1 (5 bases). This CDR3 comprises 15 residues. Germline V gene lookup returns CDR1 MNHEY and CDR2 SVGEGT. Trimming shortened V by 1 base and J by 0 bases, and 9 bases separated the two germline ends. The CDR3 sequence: CASSYLWGPNYGYTF. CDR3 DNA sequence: TGTGCCAGCAGTTACTTGTGGGGCCCTAACTATGGCTACACCTTC.

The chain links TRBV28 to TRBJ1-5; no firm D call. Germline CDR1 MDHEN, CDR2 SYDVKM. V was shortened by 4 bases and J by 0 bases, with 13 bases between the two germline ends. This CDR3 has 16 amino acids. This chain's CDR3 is CASSYDITDSNQPQHF. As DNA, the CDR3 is TGTGCCAGCAGTTATGACATCACGGATAGCAATCAGCCCCAGCATTTT.

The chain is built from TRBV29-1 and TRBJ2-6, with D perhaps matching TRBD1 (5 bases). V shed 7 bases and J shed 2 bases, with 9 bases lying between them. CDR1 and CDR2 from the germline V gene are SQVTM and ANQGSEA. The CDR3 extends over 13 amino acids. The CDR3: CSARATGANVLTF. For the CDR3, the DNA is TGCAGCGCCAGGGCGACTGGGGCCAACGTCCTGACTTTC. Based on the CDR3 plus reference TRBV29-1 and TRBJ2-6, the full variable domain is SAVISQKPSRDICQRGTSLTIQCQVDSQVTMMFWYRQQPGQSLTLIATANQGSEATYESGFVIDKFPISRPNLTFSTLTVSNMSPEDSSIYLCSARATGANVLTFGAGSRLTVL.

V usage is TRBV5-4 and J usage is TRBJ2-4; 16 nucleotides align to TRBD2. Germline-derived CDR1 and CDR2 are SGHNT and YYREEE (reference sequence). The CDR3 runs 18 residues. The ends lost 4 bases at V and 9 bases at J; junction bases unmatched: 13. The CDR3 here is CASSRKPGLAGGPSIQYF. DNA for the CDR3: TGTGCCAGCAGCCGAAAACCGGGACTAGCGGGAGGGCCCAGCATTCAGTACTTC.

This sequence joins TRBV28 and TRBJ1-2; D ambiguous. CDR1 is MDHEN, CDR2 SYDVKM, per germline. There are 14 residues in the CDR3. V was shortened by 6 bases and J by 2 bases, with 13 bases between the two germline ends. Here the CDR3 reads CASRVVTLNYGYTF. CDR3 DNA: TGTGCCAGCAGGGTCGTTACACTAAACTATGGCTACACCTTC.

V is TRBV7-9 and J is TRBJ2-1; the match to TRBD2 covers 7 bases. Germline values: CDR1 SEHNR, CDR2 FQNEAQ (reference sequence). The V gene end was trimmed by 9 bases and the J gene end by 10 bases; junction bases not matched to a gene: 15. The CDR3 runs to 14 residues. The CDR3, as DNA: TGTGCCAGTTTGGGACTATCGGTCCATCAGGAGCAGTTCTTC. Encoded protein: CASLGLSVHQEQFF.

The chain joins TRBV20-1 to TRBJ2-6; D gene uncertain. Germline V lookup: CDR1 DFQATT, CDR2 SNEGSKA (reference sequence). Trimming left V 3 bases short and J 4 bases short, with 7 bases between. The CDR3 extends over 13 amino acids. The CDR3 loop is CSASGAGANVLTF. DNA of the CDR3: TGCAGTGCTAGTGGAGCAGGGGCCAACGTCCTGACTTTC.

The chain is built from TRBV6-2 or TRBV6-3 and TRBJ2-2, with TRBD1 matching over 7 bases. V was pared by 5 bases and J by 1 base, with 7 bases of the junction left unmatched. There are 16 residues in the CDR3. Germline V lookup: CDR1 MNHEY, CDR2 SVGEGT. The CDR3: CASSQQGNRNTGELFF. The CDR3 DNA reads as TGTGCCAGCAGTCAACAGGGGAATAGGAACACCGGGGAGCTGTTTTTT.

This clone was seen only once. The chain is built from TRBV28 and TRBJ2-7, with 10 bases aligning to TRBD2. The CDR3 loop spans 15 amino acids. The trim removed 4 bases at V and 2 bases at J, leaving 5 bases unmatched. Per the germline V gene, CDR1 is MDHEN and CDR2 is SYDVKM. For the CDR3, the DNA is TGTGCCAGCAGTTATGGACTAGCGGCAGCCTACGAGCAGTACTTC. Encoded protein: CASSYGLAAAYEQYF. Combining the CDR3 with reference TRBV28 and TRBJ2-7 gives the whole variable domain DVKVTQSSRYLVKRTGEKVFLECVQDMDHENMFWYRQDPGLGLRLIYFSYDVKMKEKGDIPEGYSVSREKKERFSLILESASTNQTSMYLCASSYGLAAAYEQYFGPGTRLTVT.

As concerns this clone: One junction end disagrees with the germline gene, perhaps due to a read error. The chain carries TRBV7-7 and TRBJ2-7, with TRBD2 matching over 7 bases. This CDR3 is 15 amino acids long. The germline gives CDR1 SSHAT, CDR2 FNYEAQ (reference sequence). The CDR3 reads CASSATFGTTYEQYF. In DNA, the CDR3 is TGTGCTAGCAGCGCCACATTCGGGACTACCTACGAGCAGTACTTC.

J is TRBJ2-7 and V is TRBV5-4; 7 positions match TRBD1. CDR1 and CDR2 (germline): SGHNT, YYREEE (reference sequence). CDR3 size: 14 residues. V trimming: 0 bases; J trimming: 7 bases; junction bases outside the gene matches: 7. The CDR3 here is CASSLGDSIGEQYF. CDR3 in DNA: TGTGCCAGCAGCTTGGGGGACAGTATAGGAGAGCAGTACTTC.

For the CDR3, the DNA is TGTGCCAGCAGTTTAACCCTCGGGCTAGCGGGAGGGTGGGATCAGTCCTACGAGCAGTACTTC. Translated: CASSLTLGLAGGWDQSYEQYF. The J gene is TRBJ2-7, the V gene TRBV28; 12 bases are shared with TRBD2. The CDR3 is made up of 21 amino acids. V lost 2 bases and J lost 1; bases outside the gene matches: 18. Germline lookup yields CDR1 MDHEN and CDR2 SYDVKM.

The CDR3: CASSVATTSGGSSYNEQFF. Written as DNA, the CDR3 is TGTGCCAGCAGCGTAGCTACAACTAGCGGGGGTAGCTCCTACAATGAGCAGTTCTTC. The genes are TRBV9 and TRBJ2-1; 11 bases are shared with TRBD2. The CDR3 covers 19 residues. Germline V gene lookup returns CDR1 SGDLS and CDR2 YYNGEE. The V and J ends lost 0 bases and 0 bases, in that order; junction bases with no gene match: 8.

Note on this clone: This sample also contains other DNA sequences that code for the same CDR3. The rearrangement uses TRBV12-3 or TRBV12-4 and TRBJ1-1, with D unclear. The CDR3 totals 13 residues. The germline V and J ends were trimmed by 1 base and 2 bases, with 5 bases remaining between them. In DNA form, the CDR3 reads TGTGCCAGCAGTTTAGGTCCTAACACTGAAGCTTTCTTT. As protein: CASSLGPNTEAFF.

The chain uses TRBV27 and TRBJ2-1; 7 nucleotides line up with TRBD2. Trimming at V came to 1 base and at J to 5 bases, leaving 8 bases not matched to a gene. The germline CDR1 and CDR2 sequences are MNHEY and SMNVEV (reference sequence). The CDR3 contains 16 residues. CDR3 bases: TGTGCCAGCAGTTTATATCAGGGAGGGCGGCACAATGAGCAGTTCTTC. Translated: CASSLYQGGRHNEQFF.

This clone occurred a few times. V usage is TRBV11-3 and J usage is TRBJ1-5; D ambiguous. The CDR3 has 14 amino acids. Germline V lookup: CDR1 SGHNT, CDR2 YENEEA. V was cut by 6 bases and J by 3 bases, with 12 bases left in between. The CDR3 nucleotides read TGTGCCAGCAGTCGGCGGGCAGTCAATCAGCCCCAGCATTTT. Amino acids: CASSRRAVNQPQHF.

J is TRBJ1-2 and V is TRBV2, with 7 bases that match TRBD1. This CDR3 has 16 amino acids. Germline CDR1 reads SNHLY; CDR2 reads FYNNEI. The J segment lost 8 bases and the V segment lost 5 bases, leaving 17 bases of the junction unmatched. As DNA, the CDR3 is TGTGCCAGCAGTTCCGGGACAGTTCCTCTGTCGAGGGGCTACACCTTC. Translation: CASSSGTVPLSRGYTF.

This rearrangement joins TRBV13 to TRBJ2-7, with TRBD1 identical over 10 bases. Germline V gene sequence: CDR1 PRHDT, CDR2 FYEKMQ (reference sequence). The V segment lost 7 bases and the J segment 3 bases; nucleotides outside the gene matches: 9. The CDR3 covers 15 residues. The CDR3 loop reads CASTVRGQGHYEQYF. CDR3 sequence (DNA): TGTGCCAGCACTGTACGGGGACAGGGGCACTACGAGCAGTACTTC.

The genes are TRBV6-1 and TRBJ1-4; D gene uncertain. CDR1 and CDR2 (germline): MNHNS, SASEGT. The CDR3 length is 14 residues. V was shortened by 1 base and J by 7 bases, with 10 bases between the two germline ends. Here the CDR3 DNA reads TGTGCCAGCAGTGAAGACCCGGGGAGTGAAAAACTGTTTTTT. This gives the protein CASSEDPGSEKLFF.

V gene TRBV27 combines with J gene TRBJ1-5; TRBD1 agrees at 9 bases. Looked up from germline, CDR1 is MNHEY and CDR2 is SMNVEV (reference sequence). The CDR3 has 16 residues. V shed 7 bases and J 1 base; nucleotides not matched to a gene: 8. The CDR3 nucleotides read TGTGCCAGCACATACAGGGGGCAGTGGAGCAATCAGCCCCAGCATTTT. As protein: CASTYRGQWSNQPQHF.

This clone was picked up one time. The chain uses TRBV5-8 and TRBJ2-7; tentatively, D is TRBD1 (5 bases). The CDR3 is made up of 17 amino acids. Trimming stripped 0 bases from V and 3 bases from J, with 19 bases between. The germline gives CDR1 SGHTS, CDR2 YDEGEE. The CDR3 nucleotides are TGTGCCAGCAGCTTGGCTTTGCGGACACCCTTTATCTACGAGCAGTACTTC. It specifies CASSLALRTPFIYEQYF. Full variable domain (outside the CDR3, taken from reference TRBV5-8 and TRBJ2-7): EAGVTQSPTHLIKTRGQQATLRCSPISGHTSVYWYQQALGLGLQFLLWYDEGEERNRGNFPPRFSGRQFPNYSSELNVNALELEDSALYLCASSLALRTPFIYEQYFGPGTRLTVT.

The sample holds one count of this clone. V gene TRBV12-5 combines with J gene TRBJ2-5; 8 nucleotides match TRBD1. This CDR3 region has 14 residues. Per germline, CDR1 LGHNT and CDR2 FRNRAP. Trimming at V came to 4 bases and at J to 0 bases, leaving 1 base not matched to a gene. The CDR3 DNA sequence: TGTGCTAGTGGTTCGGGACAGGACCAAGAGACCCAGTACTTC. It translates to CASGSGQDQETQYF.

CDR3 sequence reads: CAISEPRQGKDYEQYF. CDR3 DNA sequence: TGTGCCATCAGTGAGCCGAGACAGGGAAAAGACTACGAGCAGTACTTC. V gene TRBV10-3 combines with J gene TRBJ2-7; 7 positions match TRBD1. J was trimmed by 3 bases and V by 2 bases; bases with no gene match: 10. Germline values: CDR1 ENHRY, CDR2 SYGVKD. CDR3 size: 16 residues.

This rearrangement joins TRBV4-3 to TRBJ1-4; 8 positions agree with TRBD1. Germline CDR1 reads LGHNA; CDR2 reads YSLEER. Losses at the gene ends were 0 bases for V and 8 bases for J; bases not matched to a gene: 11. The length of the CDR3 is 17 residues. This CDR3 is CASSQESRGQGWEKLFF. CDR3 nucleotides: TGCGCCAGCAGCCAAGAGTCTCGCGGACAGGGTTGGGAAAAACTGTTTTTT.

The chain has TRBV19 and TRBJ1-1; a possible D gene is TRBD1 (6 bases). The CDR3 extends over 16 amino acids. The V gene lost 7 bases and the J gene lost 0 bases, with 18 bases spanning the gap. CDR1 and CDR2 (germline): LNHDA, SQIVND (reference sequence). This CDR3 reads CASIRGQLYLNTEAFF. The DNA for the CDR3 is TGTGCCAGTATCAGAGGACAGCTATACTTGAACACTGAAGCTTTCTTT. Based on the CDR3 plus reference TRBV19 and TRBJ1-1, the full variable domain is DGGITQSPKYLFRKEGQNVTLSCEQNLNHDAMYWYRQDPGQGLRLIYYSQIVNDFQKGDIAEGYSVSREKKESFPLTVTSAQKNPTAFYLCASIRGQLYLNTEAFFGQGTRLTVV.

This chain's CDR3 is CASSQGPGQGRQPQHF. Written as DNA, the CDR3 is TGCGCCAGCAGCCAAGGCCCTGGACAGGGTCGTCAGCCCCAGCATTTT. The chain has TRBV4-1 and TRBJ1-5, with TRBD1 matching 8 bases. There are 16 residues in the CDR3. Germline trimming cut 1 base from V and 6 bases from J; bases unmatched to any gene: 8. Germline V gene lookup returns CDR1 MGHRA and CDR2 YSYEKL.

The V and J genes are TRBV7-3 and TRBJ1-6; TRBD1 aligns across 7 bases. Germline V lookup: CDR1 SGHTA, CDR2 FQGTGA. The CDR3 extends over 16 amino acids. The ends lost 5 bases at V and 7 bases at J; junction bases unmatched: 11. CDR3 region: CASSPEPQGVNSPLHF. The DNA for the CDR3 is TGTGCCAGCAGCCCGGAGCCCCAGGGGGTAAATTCACCCCTCCACTTT.

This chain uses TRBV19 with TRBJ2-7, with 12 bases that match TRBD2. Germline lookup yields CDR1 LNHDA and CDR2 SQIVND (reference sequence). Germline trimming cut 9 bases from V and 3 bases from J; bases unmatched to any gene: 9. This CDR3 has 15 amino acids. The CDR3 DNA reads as TGTGCCAGCCAAACACGGACTAGCGGGATCTACGAGCAGTACTTC. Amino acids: CASQTRTSGIYEQYF.

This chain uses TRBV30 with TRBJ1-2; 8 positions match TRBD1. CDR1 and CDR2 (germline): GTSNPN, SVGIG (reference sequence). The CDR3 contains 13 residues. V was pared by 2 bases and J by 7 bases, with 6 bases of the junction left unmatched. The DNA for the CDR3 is TGTGCCTGGAGTCGGACAGGGCGGAGTGGCTACACCTTC. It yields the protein CAWSRTGRSGYTF.